The 3 T cell receptor beta chains presented below share a single source sample, sequenced in a study of T cell responses to AZD1222 COVID-19 vaccine. Libraries were prepared by immunoSEQ multiplex PCR; TCRdb keeps only in-frame clonotypes and omits some of them. The table shows about 140,000 clones, with around 92% occurring only once. Sequenced material: peripheral blood, taken 28 days after the second AZD1222 dose. The receptors were sampled from an adult who received the AZD1222 COVID-19 vaccine.

This clone was detected only once. CDR3 bases: TGTGCCAGCAGGGCCGGGACAGGTAACACTGAAGCTTTCTTT. Translating it yields CASRAGTGNTEAFF. This chain uses TRBV28 with TRBJ1-1, with 8 bases lining up with TRBD1. J was trimmed by 2 bases and V by 6 bases; bases with no gene match: 5. The V gene's germline CDR1 is MDHEN and CDR2 SYDVKM. CDR3 length: 14 amino acids. Filled out from reference TRBV28 and TRBJ1-1, the complete variable domain reads DVKVTQSSRYLVKRTGEKVFLECVQDMDHENMFWYRQDPGLGLRLIYFSYDVKMKEKGDIPEGYSVSREKKERFSLILESASTNQTSMYLCASRAGTGNTEAFFGQGTRLTVV.

V usage is TRBV28 and J usage is TRBJ2-2; D possibly corresponds to TRBD2 (5 bases). This CDR3 is 15 amino acids long. The V gene lost 4 bases and the J gene lost 2 bases, with 11 bases spanning the gap. The germline V gene encodes CDR1 MDHEN and CDR2 SYDVKM. Written as DNA, the CDR3 is TGTGCCAGCAGTTGGAGGCCGCGAAACACCGGGGAGCTGTTTTTT. This encodes CASSWRPRNTGELFF.

V is TRBV6-1 and J is TRBJ1-2; D possibly corresponds to TRBD1 (6 bases). The CDR3 contains 13 residues. Trimming removed 0 bases from V and 8 bases from J, with 10 bases in between. The germline gives CDR1 MNHNS, CDR2 SASEGT. The CDR3, as DNA: TGTGCCAGCAGTGAAGCGTCGCAGGGGGGCTACACCTTC. The encoded protein is CASSEASQGGYTF.